The entry that follows covers one T cell receptor beta chain sequence. As yet, its antigen is unknown. Evenly divided among several immunoSEQ plates was the genomic DNA of each subset. The data were produced by immunoSEQ multiplex PCR, yet TCRdb's version contains in-frame clones alone and is incomplete. This repertoire shows about 1.5 million clones, 95% to 99% found once; its top ten account for 0.45%. This sample is drawn from a study of shared clonotypes between healthy human individuals. Study details: Each donor had three CD4 naive, three CD4 memory, two CD8 naive and one CD8 memory plate. Study-wide findings and caveats: The sharing of roughly 5% of naive CD4 clonotypes was seen across a few donors.

Per germline, CDR1 SGHRS and CDR2 YFSETQ. The germline V and J ends were trimmed by 0 bases and 6 bases, with 9 bases remaining between them. CDR3 length: 14 amino acids. This chain uses TRBV5-1 with TRBJ2-2; D gene ambiguous. The sequence came from a man under 40 in good health. Sequenced: naive CD4+ T cells sorted from blood. Subset denoted: CD45RA+ positively selected. The CDR3 nucleotides read TGCGCCAGCAGCTTGGGAGACACGCCCGGGGAGCTGTTTTTT. It specifies CASSLGDTPGELFF.